This T cell receptor beta chain was sequenced in a study of cytomegalovirus exposure and HLA in healthy donors. The study's findings and limits: Later analysis identified a missense DCLRE1C variant that was linked to TCR beta V- and J-gene trimming.

Per germline, CDR1 SEHNR and CDR2 FQNEAQ (reference sequence). CDR3 length: 14 amino acids. Trimming shortened V by 6 bases and J by 4 bases, and 13 bases separated the two germline ends. With 60 Vbeta and 13 Jbeta primers, the PCR was carried out. Sequenced by immunoSEQ multiplex PCR; TCRdb stores in-frame clones only, minus some. This table holds approximately 170,000 clones, about 76% found once. For this clone: Its antigen is unknown.

Material for sequencing was PBMCs. The sequence was obtained from a male donor in good health and CMV-seropositive. The chain couples TRBV7-9 to TRBJ1-5; D is unclear. As DNA, the CDR3 is TGTGCCAGCAGTAAACCGGGAAAAAATCAGCCCCAGCATTTT. Translating it yields CASSKPGKNQPQHF. Full variable domain (remainder filled in from reference TRBV7-9 and TRBJ1-5): DTGVSQNPRHKITKRGQNVTFRCDPISEHNRLYWYRQTLGQGPEFLTYFQNEAQLEKSRLLSDRFSAERPKGSFSTLEIQRTEQGDSAMYLCASSKPGKNQPQHFGDGTRLSIL.